These T cell receptor beta chains were read from a single sample in a study of blood T cell repertoires in COVID-19. Profiling relied on immunoSEQ multiplex PCR, and the TCRdb table lists in-frame clones only, not all of them. Counted here are approximately 180,000 clones, 70% to 90% occurring once; the ten biggest clones make up roughly 21%. The specimen sequenced was peripheral blood. These receptors all stem from a man aged 60 to 69 with active or convalescent COVID-19. The CDR3 runs from the conserved cysteine through the conserved F or W. The D gene is left open where the match is weak. Clone size appears in some rows only: once, few, many, or a class for an expanded clone.

d_gene	abundance	v_gene	j_gene	CDR3aa	CDR3nt
NA	NA	TRBV15	TRBJ2-7	CATSRGTIPYEQYF	TGTGCCACCAGCAGAGGCACTATACCCTACGAGCAGTACTTC
NA	once	TRBV11-2	TRBJ1-1	CASSSYRQDLNTEAFF	TGTGCCAGCAGCTCCTATCGACAGGATTTGAACACTGAAGCTTTCTTT
NA	NA	TRBV7-7	TRBJ2-5	CASSRGSGVDETQYF	TGTGCCAGCAGCCGTGGGTCAGGGGTCGATGAGACCCAGTACTTC
NA	NA	TRBV27	TRBJ1-5	CASSLLSGLNQPQHF	TGTGCCAGCAGTTTATTGTCAGGTTTAAATCAGCCCCAGCATTTT
NA	NA	TRBV5-1	TRBJ2-3	CASSSVGGTDTQYF	TGCGCCAGCAGCTCCGTAGGGGGCACAGATACGCAGTATTTT
NA	NA	TRBV2	TRBJ2-5	CASTAQGLGETQYF	TGTGCCAGCACTGCCCAGGGTTTGGGAGAGACCCAGTACTTC
TRBD2	few	TRBV6-5	TRBJ2-1	CASRITSGVGNEQFF	TGTGCCAGCAGAATTACTAGCGGGGTGGGCAATGAGCAGTTCTTC
TRBD2	NA	TRBV9	TRBJ2-1	CASSSLSGGGYNEQFF	TGTGCCAGCAGCTCACTATCGGGGGGAGGCTACAATGAGCAGTTCTTC
TRBD1	NA	TRBV6-1	TRBJ1-1	CASSDWAGGRGEAFF	TGTGCCAGCAGTGATTGGGCAGGGGGCAGGGGTGAAGCTTTCTTT
NA	once	TRBV7-9	TRBJ2-3	CASSSARVTDTQYF	TGTGCCAGCAGTTCGGCCAGGGTGACAGATACGCAGTATTTT
TRBD2	NA	TRBV5-6	TRBJ2-2	CASGPSGGGGELFF	TGTGCCAGCGGTCCTAGCGGGGGTGGCGGGGAGCTGTTTTTT
NA	once	TRBV4-1	TRBJ1-6	CASSLQASATTPLHF	TGCGCCAGCAGCCTACAGGCGTCGGCTACAACACCCCTCCACTTT
TRBD2	NA	TRBV9	TRBJ2-2	CASSVESGGVTGELFF	TGTGCCAGCAGCGTAGAATCTGGGGGGGTAACCGGGGAGCTGTTTTTT
NA	NA	TRBV4-1	TRBJ2-1	CASSPRGGRNEQFF	TGCGCCAGCAGCCCACGAGGGGGTCGGAATGAGCAGTTCTTC
TRBD1	few	TRBV5-8	TRBJ2-3	CASSPPGQMTDTQYF	TGTGCCAGCAGCCCCCCGGGACAGATGACAGATACGCAGTATTTT
TRBD1	NA	TRBV12-3/TRBV12-4	TRBJ2-7	CASSNTGGYEQYF	TGTGCCAGCAGTAACACAGGGGGCTACGAGCAGTACTTC
NA	NA	TRBV24-1	TRBJ1-1	CATSDSRFGDTEAFF	TGTGCCACCAGTGATTCCCGATTCGGGGACACTGAAGCTTTCTTT
NA	NA	TRBV11-1	TRBJ2-2	CASSHGGSGNTGELFF	TGTGCCAGCAGCCACGGAGGATCTGGGAACACCGGGGAGCTGTTTTTT
TRBD2	few	TRBV7-3	TRBJ2-1	CASSSGLAGGTGSRNEQFF	TGTGCCAGCAGCTCGGGACTAGCGGGGGGAACGGGCTCGCGGAATGAGCAGTTCTTC
TRBD1	NA	TRBV9	TRBJ1-2	CASSVEGQGATYGYTF	TGTGCCAGCAGCGTAGAGGGACAGGGGGCCACATATGGCTACACCTTC
NA	few	TRBV5-1	TRBJ1-6	CASRTAYNSPLHF	TGCGCCAGCAGAACAGCCTATAATTCACCCCTCCACTTT
TRBD1	NA	TRBV5-1	TRBJ2-7	CASSSGQGMGKYF	TGCGCCAGCAGCAGCGGACAGGGAATGGGAAAGTACTTC
NA	NA	TRBV5-1	TRBJ2-7	CASSLGQVALYEQYF	TGCGCCAGCAGCTTGGGGCAGGTGGCCCTCTACGAGCAGTACTTC
NA	NA	TRBV18	TRBJ1-1	CASSPPGGAGAEAFF	TGTGCCAGCTCACCACCGGGAGGGGCGGGGGCTGAAGCTTTCTTT
NA	NA	TRBV11-2	TRBJ2-2	CASSSLLTGELFF	TGTGCCAGCAGCTCCCTTCTTACCGGGGAGCTGTTTTTT
NA	NA	TRBV5-1	TRBJ2-3	CASSLVPTGLGWTDTQYF	TGCGCCAGCAGCTTGGTGCCCACAGGGTTGGGGTGGACAGATACGCAGTATTTT
TRBD1	few	TRBV7-9	TRBJ1-4	CASSLRTGGTNEKLFF	TGTGCCAGCAGCTTACGCACAGGGGGGACTAATGAAAAACTGTTTTTT
TRBD2	few	TRBV6-1	TRBJ2-7	CASSEVGLAGRVQYF	TGTGCCAGCAGTGAAGTGGGACTAGCGGGGAGAGTGCAGTACTTC
NA	NA	TRBV15	TRBJ1-5	CATSRDRGNQPQHF	TGTGCCACCAGCAGAGACAGGGGCAATCAGCCCCAGCATTTT
NA	NA	TRBV11-2	TRBJ1-3	CASSLASTIYF	TGTGCCAGCAGCTTAGCCAGCACCATATATTTT
NA	NA	TRBV6-5	TRBJ1-2	CASSQGINYGYTF	TGTGCCAGCAGTCAGGGGATTAACTATGGCTACACCTTC
NA	few	TRBV3-1/TRBV3-2	TRBJ2-7	CASSHRSYEQYF	TGTGCCAGCAGCCACCGCTCCTACGAGCAGTACTTC
TRBD2	NA	TRBV13	TRBJ2-1	CASSSRTSGGWEQFF	TGTGCCAGCAGCTCCCGGACTAGCGGGGGGTGGGAGCAGTTCTTC
NA	NA	TRBV24-1	TRBJ1-2	CATSDNRINYGYTF	TGTGCCACCAGTGATAACAGAATTAACTATGGCTACACCTTC
NA	NA	TRBV2	TRBJ1-4	CASSVGGAGEKLFF	TGTGCCAGCAGTGTAGGTGGGGCCGGGGAAAAACTGTTTTTT
NA	NA	TRBV3-1/TRBV3-2	TRBJ2-7	CASSQADTAYEQYF	TGTGCCAGCAGCCAAGCCGACACAGCCTACGAGCAGTACTTC
NA	NA	TRBV9	TRBJ2-2	CASSPTGFGTGELFF	TGTGCCAGCAGCCCAACAGGGTTCGGCACCGGGGAGCTGTTTTTT